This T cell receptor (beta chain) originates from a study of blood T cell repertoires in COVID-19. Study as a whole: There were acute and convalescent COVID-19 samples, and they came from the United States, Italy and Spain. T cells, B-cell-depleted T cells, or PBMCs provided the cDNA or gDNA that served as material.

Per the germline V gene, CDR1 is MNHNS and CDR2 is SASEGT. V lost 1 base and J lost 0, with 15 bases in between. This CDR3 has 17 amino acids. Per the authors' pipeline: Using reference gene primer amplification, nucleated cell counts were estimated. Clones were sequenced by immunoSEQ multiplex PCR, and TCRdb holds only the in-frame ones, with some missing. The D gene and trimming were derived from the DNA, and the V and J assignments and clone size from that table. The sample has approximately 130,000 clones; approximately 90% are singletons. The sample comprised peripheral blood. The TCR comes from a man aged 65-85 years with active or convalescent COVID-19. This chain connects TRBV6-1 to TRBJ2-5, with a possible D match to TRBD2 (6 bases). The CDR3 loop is CASSEVRVAAHQETQYF. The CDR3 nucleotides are TGTGCCAGCAGTGAAGTCCGGGTAGCGGCCCACCAAGAGACCCAGTACTTC.